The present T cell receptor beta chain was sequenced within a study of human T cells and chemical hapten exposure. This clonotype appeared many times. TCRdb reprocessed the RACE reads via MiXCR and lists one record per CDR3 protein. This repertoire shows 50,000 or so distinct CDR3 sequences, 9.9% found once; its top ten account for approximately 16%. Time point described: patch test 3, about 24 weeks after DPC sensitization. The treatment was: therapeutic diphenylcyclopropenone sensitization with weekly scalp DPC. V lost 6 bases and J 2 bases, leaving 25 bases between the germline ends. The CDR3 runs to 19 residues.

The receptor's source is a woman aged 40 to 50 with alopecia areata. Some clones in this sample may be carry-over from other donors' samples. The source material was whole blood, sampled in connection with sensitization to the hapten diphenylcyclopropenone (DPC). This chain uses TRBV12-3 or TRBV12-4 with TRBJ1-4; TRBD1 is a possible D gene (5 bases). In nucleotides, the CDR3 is TGTGCCAGCAGGCCTACCAGTTGGGGGTTTCGCCGGACTAATGAAAAACTGTTTTTT. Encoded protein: CASRPTSWGFRRTNEKLFF.